This T cell receptor beta chain came from a study of blood T cell repertoires in COVID-19. The protocol was immunoSEQ multiplex PCR, while the TCRdb copy is restricted to in-frame clones and leaves out a portion. The profile shows roughly 200,000 clones, about 80% of them singletons. J gave up 4 bases and V 8 bases, and 6 bases lay outside the gene matches. Germline V lookup: CDR1 MDHEN, CDR2 SYDVKM. The CDR3 spans 14 residues. This rearrangement joins TRBV28 to TRBJ2-3; 10 nucleotides align to TRBD1. This receptor was taken from an elderly woman with COVID-19, enrolled during active disease. What was sequenced was peripheral blood. As DNA, the CDR3 is TGTGCCAGCCAGACAGGGGGCACCTCAGATACGCAGTATTTT. Its translation: CASQTGGTSDTQYF.